A selection of T cell receptor beta chains follows, all from one sample in a study of Ad26.COV2.S vaccination and SARS-CoV-2 variants. The assay was immunoSEQ multiplex PCR, and TCRdb's table has in-frame clones only and misses some. The sample lists some 370,000 clones; 80% to 90% were seen once. This specimen was peripheral blood, taken in a trial of Ad26.COV2.S vaccine versus placebo. Source of these receptors: a person aged 18-65 years who received the Ad26.COV2.S COVID-19 vaccine or a placebo. Each CDR3 is given without its conserved first and last residue. The listing skips clone size in some rows; elsewhere it reads once, few, many or a size class.

abundance | j_gene | v_gene | CDR3aa
- | TRBJ2-7 | TRBV27 | ASSLLAGGQGEQY
- | TRBJ2-2 | TRBV30 | AWSGTEHGELF
- | TRBJ1-1 | TRBV28 | ASSLGTGGITEAF
- | TRBJ2-1 | TRBV6-2/TRBV6-3 | ASSYGGASNEQF
- | TRBJ1-1 | TRBV11-3 | ASSLGGAQNTEAF
- | TRBJ2-5 | TRBV27 | ASGLGQSEETQY
- | TRBJ1-2 | TRBV3-1/TRBV3-2 | ASSQYDYGYT
- | TRBJ1-2 | TRBV12-3/TRBV12-4 | ASSFPGGSGYT
- | TRBJ2-7 | TRBV28 | ASSSGGLRG
- | TRBJ1-2 | TRBV4-1 | ASSQLQVLHGYT
- | TRBJ2-7 | TRBV11-2 | ASSLAGLREQY
- | TRBJ1-1 | TRBV29-1 | SVKDRTVNTEAF
- | TRBJ1-1 | TRBV13 | ASSPGGNTEAF
- | TRBJ2-2 | TRBV5-4 | ASSGTGAGDTGELF
- | TRBJ2-2 | TRBV3-1/TRBV3-2 | ASSPPGQGFRTGELF
- | TRBJ2-4 | TRBV6-5 | APSSGHIQY
once | TRBJ1-2 | TRBV14 | ASSQVGQRSNYGYT
- | TRBJ2-1 | TRBV15 | ATSAETSGSNNEQF
- | TRBJ2-7 | TRBV5-1 | ASSLTSGSPGSYEQY
- | TRBJ2-7 | TRBV7-3 | ASSLTSGRQYEQY
few | TRBJ1-5 | TRBV19 | ASSISRFQPQH
- | TRBJ2-7 | TRBV4-1 | ASSLWLADYEQY
- | TRBJ2-7 | TRBV4-1 | ASSHPVAGIYEQY
- | TRBJ2-7 | TRBV11-2 | ASGGAYEQY
once | TRBJ2-7 | TRBV30 | AWRPILRTPYEQY
- | TRBJ2-1 | TRBV7-2 | ASSPGLGSSYNEQF
- | TRBJ2-4 | TRBV20-1 | SASMPGGAKNIQY
- | TRBJ2-5 | TRBV5-5 | ASSLASKRIETQY
- | TRBJ2-3 | TRBV6-4 | ASSEGTGSTDTQY